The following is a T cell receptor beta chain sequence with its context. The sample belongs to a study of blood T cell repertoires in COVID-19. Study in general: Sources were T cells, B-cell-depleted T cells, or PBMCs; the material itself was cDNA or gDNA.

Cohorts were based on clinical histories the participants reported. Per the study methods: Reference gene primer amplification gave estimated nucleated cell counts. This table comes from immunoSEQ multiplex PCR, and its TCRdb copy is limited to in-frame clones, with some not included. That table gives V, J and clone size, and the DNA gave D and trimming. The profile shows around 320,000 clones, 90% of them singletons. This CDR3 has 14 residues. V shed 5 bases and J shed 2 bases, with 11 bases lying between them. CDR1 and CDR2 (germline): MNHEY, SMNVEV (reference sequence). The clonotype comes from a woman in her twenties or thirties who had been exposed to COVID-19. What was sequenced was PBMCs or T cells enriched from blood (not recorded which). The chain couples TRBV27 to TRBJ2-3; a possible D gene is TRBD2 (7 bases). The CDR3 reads CASSERDNTDTQYF. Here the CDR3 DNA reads TGTGCCAGCAGTGAGCGGGACAACACAGATACGCAGTATTTT.